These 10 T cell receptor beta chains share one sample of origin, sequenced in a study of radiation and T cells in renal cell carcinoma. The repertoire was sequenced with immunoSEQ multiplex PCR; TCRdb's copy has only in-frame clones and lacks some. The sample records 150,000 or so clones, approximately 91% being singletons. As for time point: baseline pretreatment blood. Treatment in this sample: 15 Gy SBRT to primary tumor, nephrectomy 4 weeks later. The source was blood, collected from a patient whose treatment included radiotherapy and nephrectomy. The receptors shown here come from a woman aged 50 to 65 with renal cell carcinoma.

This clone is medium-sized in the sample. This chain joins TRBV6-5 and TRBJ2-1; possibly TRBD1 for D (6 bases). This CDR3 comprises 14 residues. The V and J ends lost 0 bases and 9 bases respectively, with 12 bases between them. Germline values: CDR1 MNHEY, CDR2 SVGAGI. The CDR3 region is CASSYSPGTIEQFF. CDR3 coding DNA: TGTGCCAGCAGTTACTCGCCTGGGACAATTGAGCAGTTCTTC.

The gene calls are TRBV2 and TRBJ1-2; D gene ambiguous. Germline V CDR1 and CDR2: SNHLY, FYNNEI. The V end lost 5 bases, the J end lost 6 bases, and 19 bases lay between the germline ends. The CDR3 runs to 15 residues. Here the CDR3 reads CASSPGSTTDHGYTF. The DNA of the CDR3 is TGTGCCAGCAGTCCAGGCTCGACCACAGACCATGGCTACACCTTC. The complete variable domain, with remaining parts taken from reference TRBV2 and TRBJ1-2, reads EPEVTQTPSHQVTQMGQEVILRCVPISNHLYFYWYRQILGQKVEFLVSFYNNEISEKSEIFDDQFSVERPDGSNFTLKIRSTKLEDSAMYFCASSPGSTTDHGYTFGSGTRLTVV.

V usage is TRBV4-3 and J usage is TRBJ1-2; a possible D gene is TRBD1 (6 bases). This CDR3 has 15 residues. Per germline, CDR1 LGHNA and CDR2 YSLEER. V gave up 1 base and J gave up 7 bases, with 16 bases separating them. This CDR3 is CASSQGGTSSSGYTF. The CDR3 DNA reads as TGCGCCAGCAGCCAAGGTGGGACAAGCAGTTCTGGCTACACCTTC.

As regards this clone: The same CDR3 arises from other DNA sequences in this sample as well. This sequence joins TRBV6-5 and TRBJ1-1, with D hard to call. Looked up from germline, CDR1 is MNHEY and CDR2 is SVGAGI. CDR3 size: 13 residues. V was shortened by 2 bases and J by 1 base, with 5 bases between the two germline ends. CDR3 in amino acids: CASSYGQNTEAFF. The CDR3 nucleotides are TGTGCCAGCAGTTACGGCCAGAACACTGAAGCTTTCTTT.

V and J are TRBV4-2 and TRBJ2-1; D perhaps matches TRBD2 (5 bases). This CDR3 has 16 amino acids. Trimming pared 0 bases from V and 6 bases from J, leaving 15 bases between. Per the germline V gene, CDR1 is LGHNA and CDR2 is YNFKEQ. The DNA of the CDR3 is TGTGCCAGCAGCCAAGAGGAAGGAGGCAACCCCAATGAGCAGTTCTTC. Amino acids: CASSQEEGGNPNEQFF.

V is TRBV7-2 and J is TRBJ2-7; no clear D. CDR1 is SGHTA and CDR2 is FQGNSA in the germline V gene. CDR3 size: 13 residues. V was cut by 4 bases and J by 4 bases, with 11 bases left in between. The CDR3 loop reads CASSSLFGYEQYF. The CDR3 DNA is TGTGCCAGCAGCTCCCTCTTTGGGTACGAGCAGTACTTC.

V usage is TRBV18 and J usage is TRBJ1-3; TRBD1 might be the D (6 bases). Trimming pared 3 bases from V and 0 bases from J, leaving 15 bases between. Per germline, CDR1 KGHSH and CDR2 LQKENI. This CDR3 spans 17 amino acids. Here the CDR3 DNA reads TGTGCCAGCTCACCGTTGGACAGCCAATACTCTGGAAACACCATATATTTT. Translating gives CASSPLDSQYSGNTIYF.

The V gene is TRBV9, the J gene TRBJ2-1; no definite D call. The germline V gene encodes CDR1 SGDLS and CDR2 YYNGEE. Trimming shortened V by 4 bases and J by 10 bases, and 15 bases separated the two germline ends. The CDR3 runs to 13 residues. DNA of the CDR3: TGTGCCAGCAGCCCCCATGGGGTGTCGGAGCAGTTCTTC. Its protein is CASSPHGVSEQFF.

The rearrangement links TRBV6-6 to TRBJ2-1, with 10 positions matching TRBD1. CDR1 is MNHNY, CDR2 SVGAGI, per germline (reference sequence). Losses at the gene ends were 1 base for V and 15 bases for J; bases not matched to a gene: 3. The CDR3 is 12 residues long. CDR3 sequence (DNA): TGTGCCAGCAGTTACTACCGGGACAGGGGGTTCTTC. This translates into CASSYYRDRGFF.

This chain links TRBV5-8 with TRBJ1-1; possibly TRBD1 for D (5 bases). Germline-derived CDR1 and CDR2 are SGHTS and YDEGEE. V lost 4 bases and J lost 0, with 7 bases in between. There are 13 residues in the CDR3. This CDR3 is CASSPDMNTEAFF. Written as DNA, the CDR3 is TGTGCCAGCAGCCCGGACATGAACACTGAAGCTTTCTTT. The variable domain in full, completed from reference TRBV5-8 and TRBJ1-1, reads EAGVTQSPTHLIKTRGQQATLRCSPISGHTSVYWYQQALGLGLQFLLWYDEGEERNRGNFPPRFSGRQFPNYSSELNVNALELEDSALYLCASSPDMNTEAFFGQGTRLTVV.